The next 22 T cell receptor beta chains were all read from a single sample in a study of blood T cell repertoires in COVID-19 (dated by TCRdb to 2018 to 2020). The protocol used for the library was the immunoSEQ multiplex PCR assay. This immuneACCESS table, as held by TCRdb, lists in-frame sequences with V and J called but not all clones. Of the missing ones, under half trace to an unresolved V gene in checked studies; the others have no known cause. The table for this sample lists some 70,000 clones; approximately 89% of them were counted only once. The biggest ten clones account for about 2.3% of the sample. The sequencing sample was made of peripheral blood. The receptors derive from a human donor in a cohort sampled during active COVID-19.

This clone showed up just a few times. Other nucleotide sequences in the sample specify the same CDR3. This chain uses TRBV30 with TRBJ2-7; 11 bases fit TRBD2. CDR1 and CDR2 from the germline V gene are GTSNPN and SVGIG (reference sequence). The J segment lost 6 bases and the V segment lost 4 bases, leaving 5 bases of the junction unmatched. This CDR3 contains 13 residues. The DNA for the CDR3 is TGTGCCTGGACCGGACTAGCGGGCGGCGAGCAGTACTTC. It translates to CAWTGLAGGEQYF.

This chain uses TRBV9 with TRBJ2-3; perhaps TRBD2 as D (5 bases). V gave up 1 base and J gave up 3 bases, with 12 bases separating them. The germline V gene has CDR1 SGDLS and CDR2 YYNGEE. This CDR3 spans 15 amino acids. In DNA form, the CDR3 reads TGTGCCAGCAGCGTAACGTCGGGAACAACAGATACGCAGTATTTT. It encodes CASSVTSGTTDTQYF.

The chain links TRBV4-1 to TRBJ2-1, with 7 bases that match TRBD1. Germline values: CDR1 MGHRA, CDR2 YSYEKL. The V and J ends lost 1 base and 9 bases, in that order; junction bases with no gene match: 9. The CDR3 is made up of 15 amino acids. This chain's CDR3 is CASSQGYRRDSEQFF. The CDR3 coding sequence is TGCGCCAGCAGCCAAGGATATCGAAGGGACAGTGAGCAGTTCTTC.

V is TRBV28 and J is TRBJ1-1, with a possible D match to TRBD1 (5 bases). V lost 3 bases and J 1 base, leaving 12 bases between the germline ends. CDR1 MDHEN and CDR2 SYDVKM come from the germline V gene. CDR3 length: 15 amino acids. Here the CDR3 DNA reads TGTGCCAGCAGTTTTTTTGGCGACAGGAACACTGAAGCTTTCTTT. This gives the protein CASSFFGDRNTEAFF.

The chain links TRBV28 to TRBJ2-7; 8 bases align to TRBD2. The CDR3 runs 16 residues. CDR1 and CDR2 (germline): MDHEN, SYDVKM. Unmatched junction bases numbered 10, after V lost 6 bases and J lost 0 bases. CDR3 sequence reads: CASSLGTRTGSYEQYF. The CDR3 DNA reads as TGTGCCAGCAGCCTGGGGACTAGGACGGGCTCCTACGAGCAGTACTTC.

J is TRBJ1-1 and V is TRBV12-3 or TRBV12-4; D is undetermined. This CDR3 region has 11 residues. With 8 bases removed from V and 12 bases from J, the gap between germline ends came to 16 bases. The CDR3 DNA is TGTGCCAGCGTCCTCGGCCTCGGGACTTTCTTT. As protein: CASVLGLGTFF.

CDR3 sequence: CASSVVPGVNTEAFF. The CDR3 DNA is TGTGCCAGCAGCGTGGTGCCAGGGGTAAACACTGAAGCTTTCTTT. The chain carries TRBV5-6 and TRBJ1-1; a weak D match, TRBD1 (6 bases). Germline lookup yields CDR1 SGHDT and CDR2 YYEEEE. V was clipped by 4 bases and J by 2 bases, with 15 bases between them. There are 15 residues in the CDR3. Full variable domain (missing parts from reference TRBV5-6 and TRBJ1-1): DAGVTQSPTHLIKTRGQQVTLRCSPKSGHDTVSWYQQALGQGPQFIFQYYEEEERQRGNFPDRFSGHQFPNYSSELNVNALLLGDSALYLCASSVVPGVNTEAFFGQGTRLTVV.

This clone appeared once. The V and J genes are TRBV5-8 and TRBJ1-5; 8 bases are shared with TRBD1. V was clipped by 0 bases and J by 5 bases; unmatched bases: 10. Per the germline V gene, CDR1 is SGHTS and CDR2 is YDEGEE. The CDR3 is made up of 17 amino acids. The CDR3 nucleotides read TGTGCCAGCAGCTTGGTCCAGGGGGCTATTTGGGATCAGCCCCAGCATTTT. It specifies CASSLVQGAIWDQPQHF.

V usage is TRBV4-1 and J usage is TRBJ1-1; 7 bases map to TRBD1. CDR1 is MGHRA, CDR2 YSYEKL, per germline. Germline trimming cut 1 base from V and 3 bases from J; bases unmatched to any gene: 8. This CDR3 contains 16 residues. The CDR3 protein is CASSQVPRGRDTEAFF. The CDR3 coding sequence is TGCGCCAGCAGCCAAGTTCCAAGGGGGCGGGACACTGAAGCTTTCTTT.

The chain recombines TRBV28 with TRBJ1-1; 10 positions agree with TRBD1. V shed 1 base and J 3 bases; nucleotides not matched to a gene: 8. Germline lookup yields CDR1 MDHEN and CDR2 SYDVKM. The CDR3 covers 17 residues. CDR3: CASSLSRTGGRYTEAFF. The DNA for the CDR3 is TGTGCCAGCAGTTTATCCCGGACAGGGGGGAGATACACTGAAGCTTTCTTT. Drawing the rest from reference TRBV28 and TRBJ1-1, the complete variable domain is DVKVTQSSRYLVKRTGEKVFLECVQDMDHENMFWYRQDPGLGLRLIYFSYDVKMKEKGDIPEGYSVSREKKERFSLILESASTNQTSMYLCASSLSRTGGRYTEAFFGQGTRLTVV.

This clone was detected only a few times. The chain joins TRBV27 to TRBJ1-1; D is perhaps TRBD1 (6 bases). The V gene lost 5 bases and the J gene lost 4 bases, with 14 bases spanning the gap. The CDR3 sequence is 14 residues long. Germline loops: CDR1 MNHEY, CDR2 SMNVEV (reference sequence). CDR3 protein: CASSQLRGPTEAFF. CDR3 DNA sequence: TGTGCCAGCAGTCAACTCAGGGGACCCACTGAAGCTTTCTTT.

CDR3 nucleotide sequence: TGTGCCAGCAGCTTGGGGACAGGCTCTGGAAACACCATATATTTT. Translation gives CASSLGTGSGNTIYF. The genes are TRBV5-6 and TRBJ1-3; 7 bases are a match to TRBD1. Trimming cost V 0 bases and J 0 bases; bases outside gene matches: 0. Germline CDR1 SGHDT, CDR2 YYEEEE. The CDR3 covers 15 residues.

The chain joins TRBV7-9 to TRBJ2-1; 11 nucleotides agree with TRBD2. The CDR3 runs 14 residues. With V trimmed by 2 bases and J by 7 bases, 1 base remained unmatched. Germline CDR1 is SEHNR and CDR2 is FQNEAQ (reference sequence). CDR3 in amino acids: CASSLTSGRNEQFF. DNA of the CDR3: TGTGCCAGCAGCTTAACTAGCGGGAGAAATGAGCAGTTCTTC.

This sequence joins TRBV24-1 and TRBJ2-1, with a tentative D call TRBD2 (6 bases). Germline CDR1 KGHDR, CDR2 SFDVKD. The CDR3 contains 13 residues. Trimming cost V 5 bases and J 10 bases, with 14 bases left between them. In DNA, the CDR3 is TGTGCCACCAGTGTCGGGGGATCTAAGGAGCAGTTCTTC. Protein product: CATSVGGSKEQFF.

The J gene is TRBJ1-2, the V gene TRBV4-1, with TRBD1 matching over 10 bases. V dropped 3 bases and J dropped 3; count of bases not matched to a gene: 4. The CDR3 extends over 15 amino acids. Germline CDR1 MGHRA, CDR2 YSYEKL. The CDR3 loop reads CASSQRQGADYGYTF. CDR3 DNA: TGCGCCAGCAGCCAGCGACAGGGGGCTGACTATGGCTACACCTTC.

This sequence joins TRBV4-2 and TRBJ1-1; no clear D. V shed 1 base and J shed 3 bases, with 15 bases lying between them. Germline V gene lookup returns CDR1 LGHNA and CDR2 YNFKEQ. The CDR3 length is 16 residues. The CDR3 loop is CASSQGGGTRDTEAFF. As DNA, the CDR3 is TGTGCCAGCAGCCAAGGGGGAGGCACTCGGGACACTGAAGCTTTCTTT.

As for this clone: This may be a read error: a much more frequent sequence differs by one nucleotide. The V call is TRBV7-2, the J call TRBJ2-7; 8 nucleotides line up with TRBD1. CDR1 and CDR2 (germline): SGHTA, FQGNSA. V lost 0 bases, J lost 5 bases, and 0 bases stayed unmatched. This CDR3 has 13 residues. The CDR3 region has the DNA TGTGCCAGCAGCTTAGCCAGGGGGCACGAGCAGTACTTC. This translates into CASSLARGHEQYF.

The chain combines TRBV12-3 or TRBV12-4 with TRBJ1-1, with a tentative D call TRBD1 (5 bases). V was cut by 1 base and J by 7 bases, with 10 bases left in between. The CDR3 is 13 residues long. The CDR3 sequence: CASSLEAGLEAFF. CDR3 sequence (DNA): TGTGCCAGCAGTTTAGAGGCGGGGCTTGAAGCTTTCTTT.

This chain uses TRBV19 with TRBJ2-3, with 9 nucleotides matching TRBD2. The CDR3 is 16 amino acids. The V and J ends lost 4 bases and 4 bases, in that order; junction bases with no gene match: 9. Germline V gives CDR1 LNHDA, CDR2 SQIVND (reference sequence). The CDR3 here is CASSSGGAGGADTQYF. The CDR3 DNA follows: TGTGCCAGTAGTAGCGGGGGGGCCGGGGGAGCAGATACGCAGTATTTT.

CDR3 region: CASSLWGASPGYTF. CDR3 sequence (DNA): TGTGCCAGCAGTTTATGGGGGGCCTCTCCGGGCTACACCTTC. This chain uses TRBV28 with TRBJ1-2; D might be TRBD1 (6 bases). Trimming took 0 bases from V and 8 from J, leaving 13 bases between them. The CDR3 runs to 14 residues. CDR1 is MDHEN and CDR2 is SYDVKM in the germline V gene.

This sequence joins TRBV6-1 and TRBJ2-1; possible D gene TRBD2, 5 bases. CDR3 length: 16 amino acids. Trimming removed 0 bases at V and 8 bases at J, with 17 bases between. Germline values: CDR1 MNHNS, CDR2 SASEGT. DNA for the CDR3: TGTGCCAGCAGTGAAGCAGGTAGCGCTAGCTTGGATGAGCAGTTCTTC. Translation: CASSEAGSASLDEQFF.

Worth noting for this clone: Other DNA sequences in the same sample also yield this CDR3. The chain couples TRBV6-2 or TRBV6-3 to TRBJ2-7; 9 positions match TRBD2. CDR3 length: 15 residues. V lost 0 bases and J lost 4; bases outside the gene matches: 4. Germline V CDR1 and CDR2: MNHEY, SVGEGT. The CDR3 protein is CASSYSTSGGYEQYF. In DNA form, the CDR3 reads TGTGCCAGCAGTTACTCGACTAGCGGAGGATACGAGCAGTACTTC.